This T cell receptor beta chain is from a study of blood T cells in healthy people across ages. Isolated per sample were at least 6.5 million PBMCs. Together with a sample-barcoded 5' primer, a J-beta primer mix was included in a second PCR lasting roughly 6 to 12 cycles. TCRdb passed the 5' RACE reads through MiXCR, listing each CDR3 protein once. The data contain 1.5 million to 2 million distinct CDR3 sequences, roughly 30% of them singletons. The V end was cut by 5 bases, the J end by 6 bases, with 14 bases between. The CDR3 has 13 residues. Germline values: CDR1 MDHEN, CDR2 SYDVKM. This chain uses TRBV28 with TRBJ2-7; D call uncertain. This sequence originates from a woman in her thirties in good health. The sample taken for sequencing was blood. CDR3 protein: CASSIQTFREQYF. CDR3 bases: TGTGCCAGCAGTATCCAAACTTTTCGCGAGCAGTACTTC.